The 20 T cell receptor beta chains below come from one sample, sequenced in a study of blood T cell repertoires in COVID-19. Clones were read by immunoSEQ multiplex PCR, and TCRdb kept only the in-frame ones, dropping some. Of 140,000 or so clones detected, roughly 88% appear once; the ten largest clones hold approximately 1.8%. Sequenced input: peripheral blood. The source of these receptors is a man aged 70-80 years with acute or convalescent COVID-19.

This clone was counted once. The chain joins TRBV9 to TRBJ2-1, with 10 bases matching TRBD1. The CDR3 has 15 residues. The germline CDR1 and CDR2 sequences are SGDLS and YYNGEE. The V and J ends lost 0 bases and 4 bases, in that order; junction bases with no gene match: 1. The CDR3 DNA sequence: TGTGCCAGCAGCGTAGCGGGACAGGGGTACAATGAGCAGTTCTTC. Translating it yields CASSVAGQGYNEQFF. Drawing the rest from reference TRBV9 and TRBJ2-1, the complete variable domain is DSGVTQTPKHLITATGQRVTLRCSPRSGDLSVYWYQQSLDQGLQFLIQYYNGEERAKGNILERFSAQQFPDLHSELNLSSLELGDSALYFCASSVAGQGYNEQFFGPGTRLTVL.

The V and J genes are TRBV24-1 and TRBJ2-1, with 9 bases aligning to TRBD2. The ends lost 3 bases at V and 2 bases at J; junction bases unmatched: 7. There are 17 residues in the CDR3. Germline V gene lookup returns CDR1 KGHDR and CDR2 SFDVKD. CDR3 DNA: TGTGCCACCAGTGATCCGCTCAGCGGGAGGACCTACAATGAGCAGTTCTTC. Protein sequence: CATSDPLSGRTYNEQFF.

This clone was counted once. J is TRBJ2-1 and V is TRBV6-5, with D possibly matching TRBD2 (6 bases). The ends were cut back, 10 bases at V and 2 bases at J, with 12 bases in the middle. Germline V gives CDR1 MNHEY, CDR2 SVGAGI. The CDR3 is 13 amino acids. CDR3 amino acids: CATSGRTYNEQFF. CDR3 DNA: TGTGCCACAAGCGGGCGGACCTACAATGAGCAGTTCTTC.

The chain uses TRBV6-5 and TRBJ2-7; D might be TRBD2 (7 bases). The V and J ends lost 5 bases and 6 bases respectively, with 17 bases between them. The CDR3 is 14 residues long. Germline CDR1 and CDR2: MNHEY and SVGAGI. The CDR3 loop is CASSSGDMGAEQYF. CDR3 nucleotide sequence: TGTGCCAGCAGTAGCGGGGATATGGGGGCCGAGCAGTACTTC.

The CDR3 nucleotides are TGTGCCAGCAGCGGTCTAGCGGGAGGAACCGGGGAGCTGTTTTTT. Translated: CASSGLAGGTGELFF. The rearrangement joins TRBV9 to TRBJ2-2, with 11 bases lining up with TRBD2. CDR1 and CDR2 from the germline V gene are SGDLS and YYNGEE. V shed 3 bases and J 5 bases; nucleotides not matched to a gene: 3. CDR3 size: 15 residues.

The J gene is TRBJ1-2, the V gene TRBV6-5; 7 bases are shared with TRBD1. From germline, CDR1 is MNHEY and CDR2 SVGAGI. V was pared by 5 bases and J by 1 base, with 4 bases of the junction left unmatched. The CDR3 loop spans 14 amino acids. This CDR3 reads CASSPGQLNYGYTF. CDR3 bases: TGTGCCAGCAGTCCGGGACAGCTTAACTATGGCTACACCTTC.

The chain joins TRBV7-3 to TRBJ2-4, with a tentative D call TRBD1 (6 bases). Trimming shortened V by 5 bases and J by 4 bases, and 15 bases separated the two germline ends. The CDR3 runs 15 residues. Germline CDR1 is SGHTA and CDR2 is FQGTGA. The CDR3 nucleotides are TGTGCCAGCAGCCCCCAGGGGCAGGGGAAAAACATTCAGTACTTC. Translating gives CASSPQGQGKNIQYF.

The chain carries TRBV29-1 and TRBJ2-5; D gene uncertain. V lost 7 bases and J lost 1, with 4 bases in between. Germline CDR1 is SQVTM and CDR2 is ANQGSEA. This CDR3 has 10 residues. The DNA for the CDR3 is TGCAGCGGCAGCCAAGAGACCCAGTACTTC. Residues: CSGSQETQYF. The whole variable domain, filled in from reference TRBV29-1 and TRBJ2-5, reads SAVISQKPSRDICQRGTSLTIQCQVDSQVTMMFWYRQQPGQSLTLIATANQGSEATYESGFVIDKFPISRPNLTFSTLTVSNMSPEDSSIYLCSGSQETQYFGPGTRLLVL.

The table lists this clone with a count of one. This chain uses TRBV5-1 with TRBJ1-5; no clear D gene. This CDR3 spans 15 amino acids. CDR1 and CDR2 from the germline V gene are SGHRS and YFSETQ. V was cut by 4 bases and J by 3 bases, with 14 bases left in between. CDR3: CASSLVGEINQPQHF. CDR3 nucleotides: TGCGCCAGCAGCCTCGTGGGCGAGATCAATCAGCCCCAGCATTTT. Complete variable domain (other parts from reference TRBV5-1 and TRBJ1-5): KAGVTQTPRYLIKTRGQQVTLSCSPISGHRSVSWYQQTPGQGLQFLFEYFSETQRNKGNFPGRFSGRQFSNSRSEMNVSTLELGDSALYLCASSLVGEINQPQHFGDGTRLSIL.

J is TRBJ2-2 and V is TRBV14, with a tentative D call TRBD2 (6 bases). V dropped 2 bases and J dropped 4 bases, with 17 bases sitting between them. The CDR3 runs 17 residues. Germline-derived CDR1 and CDR2 are SGHDN and FVKESK. The CDR3 DNA reads TGTGCCAGCAGCCAATCCCTCCTGCCCGGGAGCACCGGGGAGCTGTTTTTT. Translated: CASSQSLLPGSTGELFF. The entire variable domain, with the rest obtained from reference TRBV14 and TRBJ2-2, is as follows: EAGVTQFPSHSVIEKGQTVTLRCDPISGHDNLYWYRRVMGKEIKFLLHFVKESKQDESGMPNNRFLAERTGGTYSTLKVQPAELEDSGVYFCASSQSLLPGSTGELFFGEGSRLTVL.

This clone was counted a single time. This chain links TRBV24-1 with TRBJ2-5, with 9 positions matching TRBD1. The CDR3 is 17 residues long. The ends lost 3 bases at V and 0 bases at J; junction bases unmatched: 7. CDR1 and CDR2 (germline): KGHDR, SFDVKD. CDR3 nucleotide sequence: TGTGCCACCAGTGATCCGGGACAGGGTCGGTACCAAGAGACCCAGTACTTC. Its protein product is CATSDPGQGRYQETQYF.

The chain recombines TRBV2 with TRBJ1-5; D gene unclear. Trimming took off 4 bases at V and 4 bases at J, with 8 bases between the two ends. Germline V gene data show CDR1 as SNHLY and CDR2 as FYNNEI. The CDR3 has 13 residues. CDR3 sequence (DNA): TGTGCCAGCAGTGTACAGAGTAATCAGCCCCAGCATTTT. Its translation: CASSVQSNQPQHF.

The chain carries TRBV6-5 and TRBJ1-1; D uncertain. Germline CDR1 is MNHEY and CDR2 is SVGAGI. The CDR3 sequence is 13 residues long. V lost 7 bases and J lost 5, with 14 bases in between. CDR3 nucleotides: TGTGCCAGCACCCCCGGCAGGAGGACTGAAGCTTTCTTT. Residues: CASTPGRRTEAFF.

This sequence joins TRBV6-5 and TRBJ2-1; 7 positions agree with TRBD2. Per germline, CDR1 MNHEY and CDR2 SVGAGI. With V trimmed by 2 bases and J by 13 bases, 8 bases remained unmatched. The CDR3 loop spans 13 amino acids. CDR3 sequence reads: CASSYGPSGTQFF. The CDR3 DNA follows: TGTGCCAGCAGTTACGGGCCTAGCGGAACACAGTTCTTC.

In nucleotides, the CDR3 is TGTGCCACCAGTGATTGGGCCCGGGGAGAAAAACTGTTTTTT. Its translation is CATSDWARGEKLFF. The chain employs TRBV24-1 and TRBJ1-4; the D is unclear. From germline, CDR1 is KGHDR and CDR2 SFDVKD. The V end was cut by 2 bases, the J end by 8 bases, with 11 bases between. This CDR3 is built from 14 residues.

The J gene is TRBJ1-1, the V gene TRBV7-6; maybe TRBD1 (5 bases). Germline CDR1 and CDR2: SGHVS and FNYEAQ. The CDR3 is made up of 16 amino acids. Between the trimmed V and J ends, which lost 0 bases and 1 base, there was a span of 12 bases. CDR3 residues: CASSLASGAGNTEAFF. CDR3 in DNA: TGTGCCAGCAGCTTAGCATCTGGGGCAGGGAACACTGAAGCTTTCTTT.

This clone was seen only a few times. CDR3: CASSQLTSGIREQYF. CDR3 coding DNA: TGTGCCAGCAGCCAACTAACTAGCGGTATTAGGGAGCAGTACTTC. The chain joins TRBV3-1 (or the pseudogene TRBV3-2) to TRBJ2-7, with TRBD2 matching 8 bases. The CDR3 totals 15 residues. CDR1 and CDR2 from the germline V gene are LGHDT and YNNKEL (reference sequence). Trimming removed 2 bases from V and 7 bases from J; junction bases left unmatched: 10.

This clone has more than one count but fewer than ten. Here the CDR3 reads CASSAFAGGGNEQFF. CDR3 bases: TGTGCCAGCAGTGCGTTCGCGGGGGGAGGTAATGAGCAGTTCTTC. This chain joins TRBV2 and TRBJ2-1; 8 bases are a match to TRBD2. Germline loops: CDR1 SNHLY, CDR2 FYNNEI. The CDR3 has 15 amino acids. V lost 4 bases, J lost 7 bases, and 9 bases stayed unmatched.

This clone was observed a handful of times. The chain links TRBV2 to TRBJ2-1, with TRBD2 matching 7 bases. V lost 2 bases and J lost 3; bases outside the gene matches: 4. In germline, CDR1 is SNHLY, CDR2 FYNNEI. CDR3 size: 15 residues. The DNA of the CDR3 is TGTGCCAGCAGTGAATGGGGGGGGGACTACAATGAGCAGTTCTTC. It codes for CASSEWGGDYNEQFF. The variable domain in full, completed from reference TRBV2 and TRBJ2-1, reads EPEVTQTPSHQVTQMGQEVILRCVPISNHLYFYWYRQILGQKVEFLVSFYNNEISEKSEIFDDQFSVERPDGSNFTLKIRSTKLEDSAMYFCASSEWGGDYNEQFFGPGTRLTVL.

The V and J genes are TRBV30 and TRBJ2-7, with 7 bases that match TRBD2. This CDR3 is 13 amino acids long. Looked up from germline, CDR1 is GTSNPN and CDR2 is SVGIG (reference sequence). Trimming cost V 2 bases and J 6 bases; bases outside gene matches: 7. The CDR3 nucleotides are TGTGCCTGGAGTTCGGGTAGCGGGCGCGAGCAGTACTTC. It specifies CAWSSGSGREQYF.